The present entry profiles one TCR beta chain with its context. Relative to the germline gene, one junction end is altered; a read error may explain this. Germline V gene lookup returns CDR1 MNHEY and CDR2 SVGAGI. CDR3 length: 13 residues. TCRdb passed the 5' RACE reads through MiXCR, listing each CDR3 protein once. The table lists just under 350,000 distinct CDR3 sequences, about 15% of them singletons. The data are from a study of CD8 T cells in ankylosing spondylitis. The clonotype originates from a male donor with ankylosing spondylitis or in good health (not recorded which). Material for sequencing was blood, either unsorted or a sorted T cell fraction (not recorded which). This chain connects TRBV6-5 to TRBJ1-1, with no clear D. This chain's CDR3 is CASSYRPNAEAFF. The CDR3 DNA is TGTGCCAGCAGTTATCGACCGAACGCTGAAGCTTTCTTT.